Presented here are 30 T cell receptor beta chains from one specimen sequenced in a study of molecular identifiers for immune sequencing clone quantification listed by TCRdb under 2018. The library was prepared using PCR. The instrument was an Illumina HiSeq 4000. In-frame beta chains were kept once TCRdb had trimmed the public reads at Q25 with fastp and called clones with MiXCR. Each CDR3 protein gets just one entry, which takes the most common genes and DNA from the rows behind it. A total of 88,000 or so distinct CDR3 sequences appear in this sample, around a fifth of them only once. Jointly, the top ten make up more than 1% of the sample. The sample consisted of naive CD8+ T cells from blood, with Jurkat cell RNA spiked in. The cell subset or site label, read with the paper, signifies: FACS-sorted CD8+CD4-CCR7+CD45RA+ naive T cells. Receptor source: a human donor in good health. Some libraries in this study had Jurkat cell RNA spiked in.

About this clonotype itself: Given a much more abundant clone one base away, this may be a read error. The chain has TRBV4-1 and TRBJ2-2, with D possibly TRBD2 on 6 matching bases. CDR3 length: 15 amino acids. CDR1 and CDR2 from the germline V gene are MGHRA and YSYEKL. V was shortened by 4 bases and J by 3 bases, with 12 bases between the two germline ends. The CDR3 protein is CASSRDREYTGELFF. The CDR3 DNA follows: TGCGCCAGCAGCCGAGATCGGGAGTACACCGGGGAGCTGTTTTTT.

The chain carries TRBV13 and TRBJ2-7, with D unresolved. In germline, CDR1 is PRHDT, CDR2 FYEKMQ (reference sequence). Trimming took off 5 bases at V and 0 bases at J, with 17 bases between the two ends. The CDR3 is made up of 16 amino acids. The CDR3 sequence is CASSGKAAKSSYEQYF. CDR3 in DNA: TGTGCCAGCAGCGGGAAGGCCGCCAAAAGCTCCTACGAGCAGTACTTC.

This clonotype has ten or more counts. The chain links TRBV7-9 to TRBJ2-3; TRBD1 aligns across 8 bases. CDR3 size: 17 residues. Trimming removed 2 bases from V and 4 bases from J; junction bases left unmatched: 11. Germline CDR1 is SEHNR and CDR2 is FQNEAQ (reference sequence). CDR3 DNA sequence: TGTGCCAGCAGCTTACCCCCGGACAGGGCAGTGGCAGATACGCAGTATTTT. This codes for CASSLPPDRAVADTQYF.

This clonotype was seen many times. This chain uses TRBV11-2 with TRBJ2-3; D may match TRBD1 or TRBD2 (6 bases each). Germline CDR1 and CDR2: SGHAT and FQNNGV. Trimming stripped 8 bases from V and 0 bases from J, with 15 bases between. This CDR3 is built from 15 residues. CDR3 nucleotide sequence: TGTGCCAGCGGCACGGGGGCATATAGCACAGATACGCAGTATTTT. Its protein is CASGTGAYSTDTQYF.

About this clonotype: Given a much more abundant clone one base away, this may be a read error. It is likely a read error, because the conserved phenylalanine at the end of the CDR3 is missing. The rearrangement uses TRBV20-1 and TRBJ2-7; 7 nucleotides match TRBD1. The CDR3 consists of 12 residues. Germline values: CDR1 DFQATT, CDR2 SNEGSKA (reference sequence). Losses at the gene ends were 5 bases for V and 6 bases for J; bases not matched to a gene: 7. The CDR3: CSAPQTGIEQYL. The DNA of the CDR3 is TGCAGTGCTCCACAGACAGGGATCGAGCAGTACCTC.

Comment on this clonotype: The junction differs from germline at one of its ends, possibly a read error. Written as DNA, the CDR3 is TGTGCCAGCAGCCCATCGACTAGCGGGTACAGTGAGCAGTTCTTC. Translated, it gives CASSPSTSGYSEQFF. V is TRBV11-2 and J is TRBJ2-1; TRBD2 matches 10 bases. Per germline, CDR1 SGHAT and CDR2 FQNNGV. The CDR3 length is 15 residues. The full variable domain, its missing parts supplied by reference TRBV11-2 and TRBJ2-1, is EAGVAQSPRYKIIEKRQSVAFWCNPISGHATLYWYQQILGQGPKLLIQFQNNGVVDDSQLPKDRFSAERLKGVDSTLKIQPAKLEDSAVYLCASSPSTSGYSEQFFGPGTRLTVL.

The table lists this clonotype with many counts. The chain has TRBV5-4 and TRBJ2-3; 8 nucleotides line up with TRBD2. The CDR3 has 15 residues. Germline lookup yields CDR1 SGHNT and CDR2 YYREEE (reference sequence). Germline trimming cut 2 bases from V and 2 bases from J; bases unmatched to any gene: 4. The CDR3: CASSFPAGDTDTQYF. The CDR3 DNA sequence: TGTGCCAGCAGCTTCCCAGCGGGGGACACAGATACGCAGTATTTT. Supplemented by reference TRBV5-4 and TRBJ2-3, the full variable domain reads ETGVTQSPTHLIKTRGQQVTLRCSSQSGHNTVSWYQQALGQGPQFIFQYYREEENGRGNFPPRFSGLQFPNYSSELNVNALELDDSALYLCASSFPAGDTDTQYFGPGTRLTVL.

The genes are TRBV2 and TRBJ2-1; 7 positions agree with TRBD2. V gave up 3 bases and J gave up 4 bases; unmatched junction bases: 3. CDR1 is SNHLY, CDR2 FYNNEI, per germline. The CDR3 runs 14 residues. DNA of the CDR3: TGTGCCAGCAGTGACGGGGGGTTTTACAATGAGCAGTTCTTC. Its translation is CASSDGGFYNEQFF.

This clonotype came up many times. The rearrangement links TRBV14 to TRBJ2-1; D is ambiguous. The germline V and J ends were trimmed by 3 bases and 7 bases, with 7 bases remaining between them. The CDR3 runs 12 residues. CDR1 is SGHDN and CDR2 is FVKESK in the germline V gene. CDR3 nucleotides: TGTGCCAGCAGCCAGGTGCCTAATGAGCAGTTCTTC. Encoded protein: CASSQVPNEQFF.

This chain uses TRBV4-1 with TRBJ1-1, with TRBD1 as a possible D gene (5 bases). V was shortened by 4 bases and J by 1 base, with 13 bases between the two germline ends. Germline CDR1 is MGHRA and CDR2 is YSYEKL. The CDR3 runs 15 residues. CDR3 loop: CASSPWGGPNTEAFF. The CDR3 nucleotides read TGCGCCAGCAGCCCCTGGGGCGGACCGAACACTGAAGCTTTCTTT.

This sequence joins TRBV12-3 or TRBV12-4 and TRBJ2-1, with D possibly matching TRBD2 (6 bases). V lost 1 base, J lost 8 bases, and 9 bases lay in between. CDR3 length: 13 amino acids. The CDR3 region is CASSLGPGDEQFF. The CDR3 nucleotides are TGTGCCAGCAGTTTAGGACCGGGGGATGAGCAGTTCTTC.

In regard to this clonotype: A much more abundant neighbour one base away suggests this may be a read error. The rearrangement uses TRBV6-1 and TRBJ1-3; D possibly corresponds to TRBD1 (6 bases). CDR1 and CDR2 (germline): MNHNS, SASEGT. The CDR3 is 14 amino acids. Trimming left V 2 bases short and J 4 bases short, with 9 bases between. The CDR3 DNA reads TGTGCCAGCAGTGAACGGACAGCCGGAAACACCATATATTTT. Its translation: CASSERTAGNTIYF.

At least ten counts were recorded for this clonotype. The V call is TRBV28, the J call TRBJ2-3; TRBD1 or TRBD2 may be the D gene (5 bases each). Germline V gene data show CDR1 as MDHEN and CDR2 as SYDVKM. The CDR3 runs 18 residues. Between the trimmed V and J ends, which lost 6 bases and 2 bases, there was a span of 24 bases. The CDR3 DNA reads TGTGCCAGCAGCTTCGGAGTTGGGCAGGGAGCGAACACAGATACGCAGTATTTT. Translated, it gives CASSFGVGQGANTDTQYF.

This clonotype was found many times. The chain combines TRBV7-2 with TRBJ2-1; D unresolved. The CDR3 is 13 amino acids. Trimming left V 2 bases short and J 3 bases short, with 5 bases between. The V gene's germline CDR1 is SGHTA and CDR2 FQGNSA. DNA of the CDR3: TGTGCCAGCAGCTTACTCCGCTACAATGAGCAGTTCTTC. Translation: CASSLLRYNEQFF.

Many counts were recorded for this clonotype. The chain recombines TRBV7-9 with TRBJ1-5, with D possibly being TRBD1 (5 bases). The CDR3 sequence is 15 residues long. Germline V gene data show CDR1 as SEHNR and CDR2 as FQNEAQ (reference sequence). V lost 5 bases and J 5 bases, leaving 16 bases between the germline ends. Here the CDR3 DNA reads TGTGCCAGCAGCACCGATGACAGCGGCGATCAGCCCCAGCATTTT. Amino acids: CASSTDDSGDQPQHF.

This clonotype was found many times. CDR3 region: CASSHPSAAPYEAFF. CDR3 sequence (DNA): TGTGCCAGCAGCCATCCATCAGCTGCGCCCTATGAAGCTTTCTTT. This chain uses TRBV3-1 with TRBJ1-1; D is ambiguous. The V gene's germline CDR1 is LGHDT and CDR2 YNNKEL (reference sequence). Trimming left V 3 bases short and J 7 bases short, with 18 bases between. The CDR3 runs 15 residues.

The chain combines TRBV2 with TRBJ1-1, with 9 bases identical to TRBD1. The CDR3 runs to 15 residues. Germline V gene lookup returns CDR1 SNHLY and CDR2 FYNNEI. V was clipped by 7 bases and J by 0 bases; unmatched bases: 6. The CDR3 coding sequence is TGTGCCAGCAACCCGACAGGGGGGATGAACACTGAAGCTTTCTTT. Protein sequence: CASNPTGGMNTEAFF.

Turning to this clonotype: A read error may explain this, as a much larger clone is one base away. This chain connects TRBV19 to TRBJ2-7; D possibly matches TRBD1 or TRBD2 (5 bases each). Germline loops: CDR1 LNHDA, CDR2 SQIVND (reference sequence). The CDR3 consists of 11 residues. Trimming removed 8 bases from V and 5 bases from J, with 10 bases in between. CDR3 sequence: CASLRGHEQYF. The CDR3 coding sequence is TGTGCCAGTTTACGGGGCCACGAGCAGTACTTC. Complete variable domain (other parts from reference TRBV19 and TRBJ2-7): DGGITQSPKYLFRKEGQNVTLSCEQNLNHDAMYWYRQDPGQGLRLIYYSQIVNDFQKGDIAEGYSVSREKKESFPLTVTSAQKNPTAFYLCASLRGHEQYFGPGTRLTVT.

This clonotype was counted ten times or more. V gene TRBV5-4 combines with J gene TRBJ2-6; D might be TRBD1 or TRBD2, each matching 5 bases. From germline, CDR1 is SGHNT and CDR2 YYREEE (reference sequence). The V and J ends lost 5 bases and 3 bases respectively, with 12 bases between them. This CDR3 is 15 amino acids long. DNA for the CDR3: TGTGCCAGCAGTGAAGGGGAGTTTGGGGCCAACGTCCTGACTTTC. Amino acid sequence: CASSEGEFGANVLTF.

This clonotype appeared many times. This rearrangement joins TRBV5-1 to TRBJ2-3, with D maybe TRBD2 (6 bases). Trimming took 1 base from V and 0 from J, leaving 15 bases between them. Per germline, CDR1 SGHRS and CDR2 YFSETQ. The CDR3 loop spans 17 amino acids. The CDR3 DNA reads as TGCGCCAGCAGCTTGATGGCGGGATCCCTGAGCACAGATACGCAGTATTTT. Encoded protein: CASSLMAGSLSTDTQYF.

At least ten counts were recorded for this clonotype. The J gene is TRBJ2-5, the V gene TRBV4-1; possible D gene TRBD2, 5 bases. This CDR3 has 15 residues. Trimming removed 4 bases at V and 2 bases at J, with 14 bases between. CDR1 and CDR2 (germline): MGHRA, YSYEKL. CDR3 coding DNA: TGCGCCAGCAGCCGCCTCGGGGTATCTCAAGAGACCCAGTACTTC. Its translation is CASSRLGVSQETQYF.

In the case of this clonotype: One junction end does not reproduce the germline sequence, and a read error may be involved. The chain joins TRBV6-2 or TRBV6-3 to TRBJ2-3, with 11 bases lining up with TRBD2. The CDR3 has 19 amino acids. Germline CDR1 reads MNHEY; CDR2 reads SVGEGT. This CDR3 is CSSSGPIAGGVSPADTQYF. Written as DNA, the CDR3 is TGTTCCAGCAGCGGGCCAATAGCGGGAGGGGTTAGCCCCGCAGATACGCAGTATTTT.

The J gene is TRBJ1-1, the V gene TRBV3-1; D is possibly TRBD1 (5 bases). Trimming cost V 4 bases and J 0 bases, with 15 bases left between them. Per germline, CDR1 LGHDT and CDR2 YNNKEL (reference sequence). This CDR3 is 16 amino acids long. CDR3 sequence reads: CASSPTDSRVNTEAFF. The DNA for the CDR3 is TGTGCCAGCAGCCCGACCGACAGCCGCGTGAACACTGAAGCTTTCTTT.

As for this clonotype: This clone may be a read error of a much larger clone one base away. The rearrangement joins TRBV11-3 to TRBJ2-7; perhaps TRBD1 as D (5 bases). Germline V gene data show CDR1 as SGHNT and CDR2 as YENEEA. The CDR3 runs to 11 residues. CDR3 DNA: TGTGCCAGCAGCAGGGGCTACGGGCAGTACTTC. Protein product: CASSRGYGQYF. Looking up the rest from reference TRBV11-3 and TRBJ2-7 gives the full variable domain: EAGVVQSPRYKIIEKKQPVAFWCNPISGHNTLYWYLQNLGQGPELLIRYENEEAVDDSQLPKDRFSAERLKGVDSTLKIQPAELGDSAVYLCASSRGYGQYFGPGTRLTVT.

This clonotype occurred many times. V gene TRBV4-3 combines with J gene TRBJ1-5; D not resolved. V lost 3 bases and J 4 bases, leaving 10 bases between the germline ends. CDR3 size: 14 residues. Germline V gene lookup returns CDR1 LGHNA and CDR2 YSLEER. The CDR3 here is CASSQEGPNQPQHF. CDR3 coding DNA: TGCGCCAGCAGCCAGGAAGGACCGAATCAGCCCCAGCATTTT.

The chain recombines TRBV27 with TRBJ1-5, with a weak D call TRBD1 (5 bases). CDR1 and CDR2 (germline): MNHEY, SMNVEV (reference sequence). Between the trimmed V and J ends, which lost 6 bases and 6 bases, there was a span of 15 bases. The CDR3 has 14 residues. The CDR3, as DNA: TGTGCCAGCAGCAATAGGGGATCTGGTCAGCCCCAGCATTTT. It codes for CASSNRGSGQPQHF.

This clonotype turned up a few times. The chain recombines TRBV4-1 with TRBJ2-1; 9 nucleotides match TRBD1. Trimming took 1 base from V and 3 from J; bases not matched to a gene: 7. The CDR3 has 17 amino acids. CDR1 is MGHRA and CDR2 is YSYEKL in the germline V gene. The chain's CDR3 is CASSQGVWDRDYNEQFF. Here the CDR3 DNA reads TGCGCCAGCAGCCAAGGGGTTTGGGACAGGGACTACAATGAGCAGTTCTTC.

The chain is built from TRBV27 and TRBJ2-7, with 7 nucleotides matching TRBD1. The CDR3 totals 14 residues. The germline gives CDR1 MNHEY, CDR2 SMNVEV (reference sequence). V lost 6 bases and J lost 3; bases outside the gene matches: 8. CDR3 loop: CASSKDRAYYEQYF. The CDR3 DNA follows: TGTGCCAGCAGCAAAGACAGGGCCTACTACGAGCAGTACTTC.

In this sample, this clonotype turned up many times. This sequence joins TRBV13 and TRBJ1-1; D call uncertain. V lost 3 bases and J lost 4, with 6 bases in between. Germline V CDR1 and CDR2: PRHDT, FYEKMQ (reference sequence). The CDR3 has 12 residues. DNA for the CDR3: TGTGCCAGCAGCTTCATGATCACTGAAGCTTTCTTT. Protein: CASSFMITEAFF.

Turning to this clonotype: Just one base apart from a much larger clone, this may be a read error. This chain uses TRBV4-3 with TRBJ1-1; D unclear. The CDR3 has 13 amino acids. Germline V gene sequence: CDR1 LGHNA, CDR2 YSLEER. The V end lost 7 bases, the J end lost 1 base, and 10 bases lay between the germline ends. The CDR3 DNA is TGCGCCAGCAACTGGACTGCGAACACTGAAGCTTTCTTT. Translation gives CASNWTANTEAFF.